This entry concerns a single T cell receptor (beta chain). It lacks a known antigen. There are no base qualities to consult, and no much larger clone falls within one base. This specimen comes from a study of blood T cell repertoires in COVID-19 (dated by TCRdb to about 2020). For context, the study as a whole: Samples covering the acute and convalescent phases of COVID-19 were provided by collaborators in the United States, Italy and Spain. The material from the prospective study consisted of cDNA or gDNA derived from T cells, B-cell-depleted T cells, or PBMCs. The repertoires were released in a freely available public database meant as a resource for research on the immune response to SARS-CoV-2. HLA class I and class II types, where available, came from metadata supplied by the sample provider rather than from assay-based typing. Samples came from the ongoing ImmuneRACE study (first 160 participants) plus 1,254 subjects from 6 global collaborators. The sample metadata nearly always contained a de-identified subject ID, COVID-19 status, age in years and sex. Subjects who had been exposed to COVID-19, were actively infected with it, or had recovered from it provided the deeply sampled blood TCRbeta repertoires that made up the dataset.

The immunoSEQ Assay, a bias-controlled multiplex PCR, was used to amplify TCRbeta CDR3 regions from genomic DNA. In the authors' own workflow: Nucleated cell counts per sample were estimated from amplification of reference gene primers within the assay. To quantify the absolute abundance of each unique TCRbeta CDR3 rearrangement, sequence reads were collapsed and filtered. Productive Simpson clonality was computed per sample as the square root of Simpson's diversity index over productive rearrangements. TCRdb stores this immuneACCESS table with in-frame sequences only. Part of the clones is absent; in the studies checked, under half of the shortfall reflects unresolved V genes, and no reason is known for the rest. That table furnishes V, J and clone size, whereas the DNA furnished D and trimming. This sample is represented by around 200,000 clones; 88% of them were singletons. The ten largest clones take up around 2.6% of the sample.

Results the study describes overall, beyond this receptor: How much clinical and demographic metadata was included differed by source and by participant, and the metadata was provided uncurated.

Enrolling through a virtual design, the prospective study's participants ranged in age from roughly 18 to 89 years and lived across roughly 24 United States geographic areas. Cohort assignment in the prospective study relied on participant-reported clinical history from a screening survey and a study questionnaire. For ImmuneRACE Cohort 3, a participant was defined as recovered based on two consecutive negative NP/OP PCR tests, clearance by a healthcare professional, or resolution of symptoms. In the prospective study, mobile phlebotomists collected whole blood, serum and a nasopharyngeal or oropharyngeal swab from each participant. Participants in the prospective study had the option to provide additional blood draws and questionnaires over a roughly two-month period. Prospective study blood samples were shipped either frozen or at room temperature before DNA extraction. This TCR was sampled from a woman aged 25-40 years who had recovered from COVID-19. Sequencing input: PBMCs or T cells enriched from blood (not recorded which).

The bases are TGTGCCAGCAGTTACCCCGGAGTGGTCTCCCGACTCAATGAGCAGTTCTTC. This translates into CASSYPGVVSRLNEQFF. The chain uses TRBV6-2 or TRBV6-3 and TRBJ2-1; the D gene cannot be resolved reliably. CDR1 and CDR2 are drawn from the germline V gene: MNHEY, SVGEGT. The CDR3 starts with the cysteine, ends with the phenylalanine, and has 17 residues. Only the CDR3 DNA stays, 51 bases, in frame from base 1. Trimming removed 2 bases from V and 6 bases from J, leaving 20 bases between the germline ends.